These 20 T cell receptor beta chains came from one sample sequenced in a study of cytomegalovirus exposure and HLA in healthy donors. Both 60 Vbeta primers and 13 Jbeta primers went into the PCR. Clones were read by immunoSEQ multiplex PCR, and TCRdb kept only the in-frame ones, dropping some. Among around 200,000 clones, roughly 79% were seen once, and the ten largest hold less than 2%. The sample taken for sequencing was PBMCs. Receptors originate from a man aged 30 to 39 in good health and CMV-seronegative.

V usage is TRBV5-1 and J usage is TRBJ2-7; TRBD2 agrees at 8 bases. The germline V gene encodes CDR1 SGHRS and CDR2 YFSETQ. After removal of 5 bases from V and 0 bases from J, the junction contained 10 bases not matched to a gene. CDR3 length: 16 amino acids. The CDR3 DNA is TGCGCCAGCAGTAAGGGGCGGCGGGAGGTCTCCTACGAGCAGTACTTC. Amino acids: CASSKGRREVSYEQYF.

This clone was detected only once. J is TRBJ2-5 and V is TRBV11-2; D possibly corresponds to TRBD2 (5 bases). The tail of the sequence fits TRBJ2-7 better, so the J call may be wrong. The V gene's germline CDR1 is SGHAT and CDR2 FQNNGV. The CDR3 contains 15 residues. For the CDR3, the DNA is TGTGCCAGCAGCGGAGGAGTGGCTCCGGACTACGAGCAGTACTTC. It yields the protein CASSGGVAPDYEQYF.

This clone has just one count. The same CDR3 arises from other DNA sequences in this sample as well. The CDR3 is CASSLRGGDTQYF. In nucleotides, the CDR3 is TGTGCCAGCAGCCTCCGGGGGGGAGATACGCAGTATTTT. The V and J genes are TRBV7-3 and TRBJ2-3, with TRBD2 matching 8 bases. CDR1 is SGHTA, CDR2 FQGTGA, per germline. V lost 5 bases and J lost 5; bases outside the gene matches: 3. This CDR3 comprises 13 residues.

Points on this clone: Other nucleotide sequences from this sample produce the same CDR3. CDR3 sequence reads: CASSVLSTDTQYF. For the CDR3, the DNA is TGTGCCAGCAGCGTACTAAGCACAGATACGCAGTATTTT. The genes are TRBV9 and TRBJ2-3; no clear D gene. This CDR3 spans 13 amino acids. Trimming took off 1 base at V and 0 bases at J, with 3 bases between the two ends. CDR1 is SGDLS and CDR2 is YYNGEE in the germline V gene.

The chain combines TRBV7-2 with TRBJ1-1; D unresolved. Trimming shortened V by 5 bases and J by 4 bases, and 26 bases separated the two germline ends. Germline V gene data show CDR1 as SGHTA and CDR2 as FQGNSA. The CDR3 sequence is 18 residues long. This CDR3 is CASSRASVRVLIGTEAFF. CDR3 nucleotides: TGTGCCAGCAGCCGAGCTTCGGTCCGGGTACTTATCGGCACTGAAGCTTTCTTT.

The chain joins TRBV27 to TRBJ2-2; D call uncertain. The CDR3 spans 15 residues. The V and J ends lost 6 bases and 7 bases respectively, with 18 bases between them. Germline V gene sequence: CDR1 MNHEY, CDR2 SMNVEV (reference sequence). DNA for the CDR3: TGTGCCAGCAGGACCGATCTAGAATCCATCGGGGAGCTGTTTTTT. Translating gives CASRTDLESIGELFF.

The V gene is TRBV6-5, the J gene TRBJ2-3, with D unclear. Trimming stripped 5 bases from V and 6 bases from J, with 6 bases between. Germline-derived CDR1 and CDR2 are MNHEY and SVGAGI. CDR3 length: 11 residues. This CDR3 reads CASSTRDTQYF. For the CDR3, the DNA is TGTGCCAGCAGTACGCGCGATACGCAGTATTTT.

This chain links TRBV5-6 with TRBJ1-1; possible D gene TRBD1, 5 bases. The length of the CDR3 is 16 residues. V lost 3 bases and J lost 1, with 16 bases in between. CDR1 is SGHDT and CDR2 is YYEEEE in the germline V gene. CDR3 DNA: TGTGCCAGCAGCTGGCGGGGGAACATTGAGAACACTGAAGCTTTCTTT. Its protein is CASSWRGNIENTEAFF. Combining the CDR3 with reference TRBV5-6 and TRBJ1-1 gives the whole variable domain DAGVTQSPTHLIKTRGQQVTLRCSPKSGHDTVSWYQQALGQGPQFIFQYYEEEERQRGNFPDRFSGHQFPNYSSELNVNALLLGDSALYLCASSWRGNIENTEAFFGQGTRLTVV.

The CDR3 sequence is CASSFRDTLYEQYF. In nucleotides, the CDR3 is TGTGCCAGCAGCTTCCGGGACACCCTCTACGAGCAGTACTTC. The chain has TRBV7-9 and TRBJ2-7, with D perhaps matching TRBD1 (6 bases). The germline V gene encodes CDR1 SEHNR and CDR2 FQNEAQ (reference sequence). The germline V and J ends were trimmed by 3 bases and 3 bases, with 12 bases remaining between them. The CDR3 totals 14 residues.

V usage is TRBV5-6 and J usage is TRBJ1-1, with a possible D match to TRBD1 (6 bases). Germline values: CDR1 SGHDT, CDR2 YYEEEE. The CDR3 sequence is 14 residues long. V gave up 1 base and J gave up 5 bases, with 12 bases separating them. CDR3 coding DNA: TGTGCCAGCAGCTTGAGGGGGTATCAAACTGAAGCTTTCTTT. Encoded protein: CASSLRGYQTEAFF. The entire variable domain, with the rest obtained from reference TRBV5-6 and TRBJ1-1, is as follows: DAGVTQSPTHLIKTRGQQVTLRCSPKSGHDTVSWYQQALGQGPQFIFQYYEEEERQRGNFPDRFSGHQFPNYSSELNVNALLLGDSALYLCASSLRGYQTEAFFGQGTRLTVV.

V usage is TRBV14 and J usage is TRBJ2-7; D may be TRBD1 (6 bases). V lost 4 bases and J lost 2, with 18 bases in between. Germline lookup yields CDR1 SGHDN and CDR2 FVKESK. The CDR3 spans 16 residues. CDR3 sequence (DNA): TGTGCCAGCAGCCCGCGCCGGAACAGGGATACCTACGAGCAGTACTTC. It translates to CASSPRRNRDTYEQYF.

V usage is TRBV10-3 and J usage is TRBJ1-5, with D possibly matching TRBD1 (5 bases). V was shortened by 11 bases and J by 6 bases, with 14 bases between the two germline ends. Germline assignment: CDR1 ENHRY and CDR2 SYGVKD. The CDR3 covers 12 residues. This CDR3 is CALGIGGQPQHF. Written as DNA, the CDR3 is TGTGCCCTCGGAATCGGGGGTCAGCCCCAGCATTTT.

The genes are TRBV21-1 and TRBJ2-7; the table names TRBD1, a call not compared with the DNA. TRBV21-1 is a pseudogene locus. CDR3 length: 16 amino acids. CDR3 DNA sequence: TGTGCCAGCAGCACCCCCCGGACAGGGACCACCTACGAGCAGTACTTC. Amino acid sequence: CASSTPRTGTTYEQYF.

Only one count was recorded for this clone. This rearrangement joins TRBV29-1 to TRBJ2-1; a possible D gene is TRBD1 (6 bases). V shed 6 bases and J shed 0 bases, with 18 bases lying between them. CDR1 and CDR2 from the germline V gene are SQVTM and ANQGSEA. The CDR3 extends over 16 amino acids. The CDR3 nucleotides read TGCAGCGTCGACCTCCTACAGGGAAGCTCCTACAATGAGCAGTTCTTC. Its protein is CSVDLLQGSSYNEQFF.

This clone was detected once. The chain is built from TRBV6-6 and TRBJ1-4; no definite D call. The CDR3 sequence is 13 residues long. The ends were cut back, 5 bases at V and 3 bases at J, with 7 bases in the middle. The germline gives CDR1 MNHNY, CDR2 SVGAGI (reference sequence). CDR3 loop: CASSPRANEKLFF. CDR3 nucleotides: TGTGCCAGCAGTCCCCGGGCTAATGAAAAACTGTTTTTT.

The chain has TRBV10-2 and TRBJ2-2, with 7 nucleotides matching TRBD1. Germline values: CDR1 WSHSY, CDR2 SAAADI. The CDR3 has 13 amino acids. The V and J ends lost 7 bases and 5 bases, in that order; junction bases with no gene match: 4. The CDR3 protein is CASTSRGTGELFF. The CDR3 DNA follows: TGCGCCAGCACGTCCAGGGGGACCGGGGAGCTGTTTTTT.

As concerns this clone: The germline gene is not matched at one end of the junction; a read error may be the cause. This chain's CDR3 is CASSFYPSRGDTQYF. The CDR3 DNA is TGTGCTAGCAGCTTTTACCCGAGCCGAGGAGATACGCAGTATTTT. The chain joins TRBV7-7 to TRBJ2-3; D unresolved. Germline V gene lookup returns CDR1 SSHAT and CDR2 FNYEAQ (reference sequence). The CDR3 has 15 residues.

V usage is TRBV2 and J usage is TRBJ2-2, with 10 bases lining up with TRBD2. Unmatched junction bases numbered 11, after V lost 4 bases and J lost 6 bases. This CDR3 has 17 residues. Germline-derived CDR1 and CDR2 are SNHLY and FYNNEI. The CDR3 DNA reads TGTGCCAGCAGTGCGGCTAGCGGGAGTGTCGGGGCCGGGGAGCTGTTTTTT. Translating it yields CASSAASGSVGAGELFF.

This rearrangement joins TRBV6-5 to TRBJ2-7, with 7 bases fitting TRBD2. The CDR3 runs to 14 residues. V dropped 7 bases and J dropped 0; count of bases not matched to a gene: 6. Germline assignment: CDR1 MNHEY and CDR2 SVGAGI. CDR3 region: CASTNGGSSYEQYF. CDR3 nucleotides: TGTGCCAGCACCAACGGCGGGAGCTCCTACGAGCAGTACTTC.

The rearrangement joins TRBV10-3 to TRBJ1-1; 11 bases map to TRBD1. Trimming took 3 bases from V and 1 from J; bases not matched to a gene: 16. This CDR3 spans 20 amino acids. Germline V gene lookup returns CDR1 ENHRY and CDR2 SYGVKD. This CDR3 reads CAISEWAGQGDLQRNTEAFF. In DNA, the CDR3 is TGTGCCATCAGTGAATGGGCGGGACAGGGGGACCTGCAGAGGAACACTGAAGCTTTCTTT.